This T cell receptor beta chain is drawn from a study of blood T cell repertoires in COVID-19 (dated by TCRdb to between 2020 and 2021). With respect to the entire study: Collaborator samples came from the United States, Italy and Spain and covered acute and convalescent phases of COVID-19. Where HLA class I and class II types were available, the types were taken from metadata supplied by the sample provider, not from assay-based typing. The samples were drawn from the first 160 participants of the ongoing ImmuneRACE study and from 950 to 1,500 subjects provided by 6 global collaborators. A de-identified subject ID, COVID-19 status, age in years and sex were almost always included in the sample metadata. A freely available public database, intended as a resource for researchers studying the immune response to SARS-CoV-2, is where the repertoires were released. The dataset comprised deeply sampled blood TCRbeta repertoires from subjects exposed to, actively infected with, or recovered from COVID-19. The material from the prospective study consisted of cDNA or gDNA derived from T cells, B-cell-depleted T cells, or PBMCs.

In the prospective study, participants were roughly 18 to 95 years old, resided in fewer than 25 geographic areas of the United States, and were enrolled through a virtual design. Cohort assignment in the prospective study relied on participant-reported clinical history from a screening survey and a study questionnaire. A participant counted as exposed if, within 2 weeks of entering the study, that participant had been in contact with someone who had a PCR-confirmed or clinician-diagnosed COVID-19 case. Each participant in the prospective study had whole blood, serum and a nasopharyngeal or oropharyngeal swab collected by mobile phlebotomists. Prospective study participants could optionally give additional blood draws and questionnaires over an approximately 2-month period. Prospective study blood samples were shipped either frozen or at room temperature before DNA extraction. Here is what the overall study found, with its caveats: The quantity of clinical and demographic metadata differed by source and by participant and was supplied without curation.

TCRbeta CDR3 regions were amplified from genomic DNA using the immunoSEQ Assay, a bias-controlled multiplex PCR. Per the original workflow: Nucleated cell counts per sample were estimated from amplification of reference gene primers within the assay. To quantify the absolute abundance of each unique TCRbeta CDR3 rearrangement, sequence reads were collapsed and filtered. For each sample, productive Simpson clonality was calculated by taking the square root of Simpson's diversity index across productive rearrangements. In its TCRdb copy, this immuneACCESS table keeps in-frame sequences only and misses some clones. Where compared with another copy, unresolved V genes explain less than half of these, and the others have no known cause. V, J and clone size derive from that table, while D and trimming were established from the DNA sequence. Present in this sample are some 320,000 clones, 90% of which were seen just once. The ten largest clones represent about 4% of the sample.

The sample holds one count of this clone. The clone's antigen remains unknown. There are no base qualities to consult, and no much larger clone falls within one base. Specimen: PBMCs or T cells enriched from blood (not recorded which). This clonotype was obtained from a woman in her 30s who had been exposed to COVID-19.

The nucleotide sequence is given as TGTGCCAGCAGCTCCCGACTGAGTCCCCCAACGTACGAGCAGTACTTC. It codes for CASSSRLSPPTYEQYF. The sequence links TRBV11-2 to TRBJ2-7; the D gene cannot be named for sure. There are 16 amino acids in the CDR3, from cysteine to phenylalanine inclusive. Here the CDR3 DNA is all that survives: 48 bases in frame from base 1. CDR1 and CDR2, per the germline V gene, are SGHAT and FQNNGV. The junction shows trimming of 4 bases on V and 4 bases on J, plus 20 bases between the germline ends.